What follows are 6 T cell receptor beta chains derived from one specimen sequenced in a study of blood T cell repertoires in COVID-19. Assay used: immunoSEQ multiplex PCR; TCRdb lists only in-frame clones, some missing. The table lists more than 200,000 clones, roughly 80% of them singletons. The sequencing input was peripheral blood. The receptors were sampled from a woman of 80 years or more with COVID-19, enrolled during active disease.

The gene calls are TRBV9 and TRBJ1-1, with D perhaps TRBD1 (5 bases). Germline assignment: CDR1 SGDLS and CDR2 YYNGEE. V lost 5 bases and J lost 5, with 13 bases in between. This CDR3 is 13 amino acids long. The CDR3 nucleotides read TGTGCCAGCAGTATACATGGGGGGACTGAAGCTTTCTTT. It codes for CASSIHGGTEAFF.

This rearrangement joins TRBV3-1 (or the pseudogene TRBV3-2) to TRBJ2-4; D unclear. Trimming cost V 2 bases and J 7 bases, with 9 bases left between them. The germline CDR1 and CDR2 sequences are LGHDT and YNNKEL (reference sequence). The CDR3 runs 13 residues. CDR3 in DNA: TGTGCCAGCAGCCAAAGTATAAGCAACATTCAGTACTTC. Translated: CASSQSISNIQYF.

The chain couples TRBV7-9 to TRBJ2-5; 7 nucleotides agree with TRBD2. Germline CDR1 SEHNR, CDR2 FQNEAQ (reference sequence). This CDR3 region has 15 residues. The ends lost 6 bases at V and 0 bases at J; junction bases unmatched: 7. This chain's CDR3 is CASRRAGVYQETQYF. The DNA for the CDR3 is TGTGCCAGCAGGCGGGCGGGGGTGTACCAAGAGACCCAGTACTTC. The full variable domain, with the rest looked up from reference TRBV7-9 and TRBJ2-5, is DTGVSQNPRHKITKRGQNVTFRCDPISEHNRLYWYRQTLGQGPEFLTYFQNEAQLEKSRLLSDRFSAERPKGSFSTLEIQRTEQGDSAMYLCASRRAGVYQETQYFGPGTRLLVL.

This clone was seen once. This sequence joins TRBV5-1 and TRBJ2-7; 9 positions agree with TRBD1. This CDR3 has 13 amino acids. J lost 7 bases, V lost 4 bases, and 6 bases had no gene match. Per germline, CDR1 SGHRS and CDR2 YFSETQ. The CDR3 loop is CASSGGTGLEQYF. CDR3 sequence (DNA): TGCGCCAGCAGCGGAGGGACAGGGTTAGAGCAGTACTTC.

The gene calls are TRBV4-1 and TRBJ1-1; D not certain. CDR1 is MGHRA, CDR2 YSYEKL, per germline. The V end was cut by 1 base, the J end by 6 bases, with 18 bases between. The CDR3 has 16 amino acids. CDR3 sequence: CASSQASGLVYAEAFF. The CDR3 bases are TGCGCCAGCAGCCAAGCCTCAGGTCTCGTCTACGCTGAAGCTTTCTTT.

The genes are TRBV6-5 and TRBJ2-3; 10 nucleotides line up with TRBD2. Germline V gene data show CDR1 as MNHEY and CDR2 as SVGAGI. With V trimmed by 9 bases and J by 4 bases, 10 bases remained unmatched. The CDR3 totals 15 residues. The CDR3 DNA is TGTGCCAGTTACGGGCTAGCGGGAGTCCCAGATACGCAGTATTTT. Its translation is CASYGLAGVPDTQYF.